The T cell receptor beta chain under discussion was sequenced for a study of Ad26.COV2.S vaccination and SARS-CoV-2 variants. Regarding treatment: around 19 received Ad26.COV2.S at low or high dose, single or two shots; 5 received placebo; per-sample allocation not given. Repertoires come from day 63 after the first vaccine or placebo injection. Clones were sequenced by immunoSEQ multiplex PCR, and TCRdb holds only the in-frame ones, with some missing. The sample records about 460,000 clones, roughly nine tenths being singletons. Sequenced material: peripheral blood, taken in a trial of Ad26.COV2.S vaccine versus placebo. The clonotype comes from a person aged 18-65 years who received the Ad26.COV2.S COVID-19 vaccine or a placebo.

For the CDR3, the DNA is TGTGCCAGCAGCTTCCAAGGGTCCCAAGAGACCCAGTACTTC. As protein: CASSFQGSQETQYF. The chain employs TRBV7-2 and TRBJ2-5; no reliable D call. Germline V lookup: CDR1 SGHTA, CDR2 FQGNSA. V lost 3 bases and J 1 base, leaving 9 bases between the germline ends. The CDR3 has 14 amino acids.